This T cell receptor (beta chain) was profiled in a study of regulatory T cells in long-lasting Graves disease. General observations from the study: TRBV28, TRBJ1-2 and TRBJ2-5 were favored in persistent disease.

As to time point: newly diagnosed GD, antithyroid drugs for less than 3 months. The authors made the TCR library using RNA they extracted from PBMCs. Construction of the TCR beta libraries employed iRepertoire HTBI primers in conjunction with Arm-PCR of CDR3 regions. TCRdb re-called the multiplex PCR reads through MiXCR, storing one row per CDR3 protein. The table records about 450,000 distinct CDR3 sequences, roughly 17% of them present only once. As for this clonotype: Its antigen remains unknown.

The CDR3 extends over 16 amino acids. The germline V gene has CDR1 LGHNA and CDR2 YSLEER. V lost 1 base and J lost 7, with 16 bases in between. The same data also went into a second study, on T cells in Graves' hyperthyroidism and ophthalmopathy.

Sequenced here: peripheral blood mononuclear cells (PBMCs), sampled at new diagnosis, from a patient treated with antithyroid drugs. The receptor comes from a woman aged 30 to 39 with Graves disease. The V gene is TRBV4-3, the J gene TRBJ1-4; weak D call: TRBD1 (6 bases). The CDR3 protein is CASSQGPQGTGEKLFF. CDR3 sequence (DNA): TGCGCCAGCAGCCAAGGCCCACAGGGTACAGGTGAAAAACTGTTTTTT.